These 22 T cell receptor beta chains came from one sample sequenced in a study of blood T cell repertoires in COVID-19. Measured with immunoSEQ multiplex PCR; TCRdb has only the in-frame clones, and not every one. The sample contains 140,000 to 150,000 clones, 85% to 90% of which appear only once. Sequencing input: PBMCs or T cells enriched from blood (not recorded which). These receptors all come from a man in his sixties who had recovered from COVID-19.

This clone was counted only a few times. V and J are TRBV11-2 and TRBJ1-2; 7 bases map to TRBD1. Trimming removed 5 bases from V and 8 bases from J; junction bases left unmatched: 5. The germline CDR1 and CDR2 sequences are SGHAT and FQNNGV. The CDR3 covers 12 residues. The CDR3 DNA follows: TGTGCCAGCAGCACCGGGACAGTCGGCTACACCTTC. This translates into CASSTGTVGYTF. The entire variable domain, with the rest obtained from reference TRBV11-2 and TRBJ1-2, is as follows: EAGVAQSPRYKIIEKRQSVAFWCNPISGHATLYWYQQILGQGPKLLIQFQNNGVVDDSQLPKDRFSAERLKGVDSTLKIQPAKLEDSAVYLCASSTGTVGYTFGSGTRLTVV.

V and J are TRBV6-4 and TRBJ1-2; D gene ambiguous. The CDR3 consists of 14 residues. V was clipped by 3 bases and J by 5 bases, with 13 bases between them. Germline lookup yields CDR1 MRHNA and CDR2 SNTAGT. The DNA for the CDR3 is TGTGCCAGCAGTGAGTCATCGGGGAAGTATGGCTACACCTTC. Encoded protein: CASSESSGKYGYTF.

The chain uses TRBV2 and TRBJ1-1, with D maybe TRBD1 (5 bases). V lost 6 bases and J 1 base, leaving 9 bases between the germline ends. There are 13 residues in the CDR3. CDR1 and CDR2 (germline): SNHLY, FYNNEI. DNA for the CDR3: TGTGCCAGCAGGGCGGGACGGAACACTGAAGCTTTCTTT. This codes for CASRAGRNTEAFF.

The rearrangement joins TRBV6-5 to TRBJ1-3, with 7 bases lining up with TRBD1. V shed 2 bases and J 4 bases; nucleotides not matched to a gene: 5. CDR3 length equals 15 residues. Germline V gene data show CDR1 as MNHEY and CDR2 as SVGAGI. CDR3 in amino acids: CASSYQQGIGNTIYF. As DNA, the CDR3 is TGTGCCAGCAGTTACCAACAGGGGATCGGAAACACCATATATTTT.

The chain carries TRBV5-4 and TRBJ1-1; D is undetermined. V lost 4 bases and J lost 6, with 16 bases in between. Germline assignment: CDR1 SGHNT and CDR2 YYREEE (reference sequence). The CDR3 has 14 residues. The CDR3 DNA reads TGTGCCAGCAGCGCAGAAGAGGCTAAAGCTGAAGCTTTCTTT. Translation: CASSAEEAKAEAFF.

The chain employs TRBV9 and TRBJ2-3; no reliable D call. The length of the CDR3 is 12 residues. CDR1 and CDR2 (germline): SGDLS, YYNGEE. With 4 bases removed from V and 2 bases from J, the gap between germline ends came to 5 bases. The CDR3: CASSPTTDTQYF. The CDR3 DNA is TGTGCCAGCAGCCCTACCACAGATACGCAGTATTTT.

CDR3 sequence reads: CASSPQGNQPQHF. CDR3 sequence (DNA): TGTGCCAGCTCACCGCAGGGGAATCAGCCCCAGCATTTT. V gene TRBV18 combines with J gene TRBJ1-5, with a possible D match to TRBD1 (6 bases). Germline assignment: CDR1 KGHSH and CDR2 LQKENI. The CDR3 contains 13 residues. Trimming stripped 3 bases from V and 4 bases from J, with 7 bases between. Full variable domain (remainder filled in from reference TRBV18 and TRBJ1-5): NAGVMQNPRHLVRRRGQEARLRCSPMKGHSHVYWYRQLPEEGLKFMVYLQKENIIDESGMPKERFSAEFPKEGPSILRIQQVVRGDSAAYFCASSPQGNQPQHFGDGTRLSIL.

The chain joins TRBV28 to TRBJ2-7; D unresolved. With 4 bases removed from V and 3 bases from J, the gap between germline ends came to 13 bases. From germline, CDR1 is MDHEN and CDR2 SYDVKM. The CDR3 extends over 14 amino acids. The CDR3, as DNA: TGTGCCAGCAGTTCCCGAGCAACCCTCTACGAGCAGTACTTC. It codes for CASSSRATLYEQYF.

With respect to this clone: Other DNA sequences in this sample translate to the same CDR3. This rearrangement joins TRBV2 to TRBJ2-6, with 7 bases fitting TRBD2. Germline assignment: CDR1 SNHLY and CDR2 FYNNEI. The J segment lost 2 bases and the V segment lost 6 bases, leaving 4 bases of the junction unmatched. The CDR3 length is 15 residues. In DNA, the CDR3 is TGTGCCAGCAGCCCGGGAGGCACTGGGGCCAACGTCCTGACTTTC. It encodes CASSPGGTGANVLTF.

The chain recombines TRBV28 with TRBJ2-7, with a weak D call TRBD1 (6 bases). The CDR3 covers 15 residues. The germline V gene encodes CDR1 MDHEN and CDR2 SYDVKM. Trimming removed 7 bases from V and 2 bases from J, with 18 bases in between. Here the CDR3 reads CASTLDLRTAYEQYF. The CDR3 DNA is TGTGCCAGCACATTAGACCTACGGACAGCCTACGAGCAGTACTTC.

This clone was observed once. The V call is TRBV5-1, the J call TRBJ1-3, with TRBD1 matching 7 bases. The CDR3 has 15 amino acids. Germline CDR1 SGHRS, CDR2 YFSETQ. The V gene end was trimmed by 4 bases and the J gene end by 0 bases; junction bases not matched to a gene: 4. The CDR3 bases are TGCGCCAGCAGCAGGGGACAGAGCTCTGGAAACACCATATATTTT. Translation gives CASSRGQSSGNTIYF.

The chain is built from TRBV2 and TRBJ1-6, with D hard to call. In germline, CDR1 is SNHLY, CDR2 FYNNEI. The CDR3 has 13 amino acids. V was shortened by 8 bases and J by 7 bases, with 12 bases between the two germline ends. This CDR3 is CASGAAQNSPLHF. CDR3 DNA: TGTGCCAGCGGAGCAGCTCAGAATTCACCCCTCCACTTT.

The chain carries TRBV6-5 and TRBJ1-5; possible D gene TRBD1, 5 bases. With 0 bases removed from V and 4 bases from J, the gap between germline ends came to 13 bases. CDR3 length equals 16 residues. The germline gives CDR1 MNHEY, CDR2 SVGAGI. CDR3 amino acids: CASSYSFSTVNQPQHF. The CDR3 DNA reads TGTGCCAGCAGTTACTCGTTCTCGACAGTTAATCAGCCCCAGCATTTT.

The chain joins TRBV9 to TRBJ1-1, with D unclear. Germline V CDR1 and CDR2: SGDLS, YYNGEE. V was pared by 0 bases and J by 1 base, with 10 bases between. The CDR3 is made up of 15 amino acids. CDR3 protein: CASSVAAVQNTEAFF. The CDR3 DNA is TGTGCCAGCAGCGTAGCGGCGGTACAGAACACTGAAGCTTTCTTT.

The chain is built from TRBV6-4 and TRBJ1-5; no reliable D call. V lost 0 bases, J lost 9 bases, and 12 bases lay in between. The length of the CDR3 is 14 residues. Germline V lookup: CDR1 MRHNA, CDR2 SNTAGT. The CDR3 sequence: CASSDSYSSGPQHF. In nucleotides, the CDR3 is TGTGCCAGCAGTGACTCTTACAGTTCAGGGCCCCAGCATTTT.

This chain joins TRBV7-8 and TRBJ2-7; D may be TRBD1 (5 bases). The CDR3 runs 16 residues. With 3 bases removed from V and 0 bases from J, the gap between germline ends came to 15 bases. Germline V CDR1 and CDR2: SGHVS, FQNEAQ. CDR3 nucleotide sequence: TGTGCCAGCAGCTTGGACAAACTGATCCCCTCCTACGAGCAGTACTTC. It is translated as CASSLDKLIPSYEQYF.

CDR3 in amino acids: CASSRQRNQPQHF. Here the CDR3 DNA reads TGTGCCAGCAGTCGACAGAGGAATCAGCCCCAGCATTTT. V and J are TRBV3-1 (or the pseudogene TRBV3-2) and TRBJ1-5; weak D call: TRBD1 (5 bases). With 6 bases removed from V and 4 bases from J, the gap between germline ends came to 10 bases. Looked up from germline, CDR1 is LGHDT and CDR2 is YNNKEL (reference sequence). The CDR3 spans 13 residues.

The V call is TRBV7-9, the J call TRBJ1-1, with 9 bases that match TRBD1. V shed 5 bases and J 5 bases; nucleotides not matched to a gene: 9. From germline, CDR1 is SEHNR and CDR2 FQNEAQ (reference sequence). The CDR3 sequence is 15 residues long. This CDR3 is CASSNLQGAGTEAFF. The CDR3 DNA sequence: TGTGCCAGCAGCAACCTACAGGGGGCGGGAACTGAAGCTTTCTTT. Variable domain in full (rest from reference TRBV7-9 and TRBJ1-1): DTGVSQNPRHKITKRGQNVTFRCDPISEHNRLYWYRQTLGQGPEFLTYFQNEAQLEKSRLLSDRFSAERPKGSFSTLEIQRTEQGDSAMYLCASSNLQGAGTEAFFGQGTRLTVV.

This clone came up once. V gene TRBV29-1 combines with J gene TRBJ1-2, with unresolved D. Trimming pared 4 bases from V and 0 bases from J, leaving 9 bases between. Per the germline V gene, CDR1 is SQVTM and CDR2 is ANQGSEA. The CDR3 totals 13 residues. CDR3 nucleotide sequence: TGCAGCGTTGTTTCCACAACTAACTATGGCTACACCTTC. Protein: CSVVSTTNYGYTF.

The CDR3 DNA is TGTGCCAGCAGCCTCCTTCCTGAGGGGAACACTGAAGCTTTCTTT. This translates into CASSLLPEGNTEAFF. V is TRBV3-1 (or the pseudogene TRBV3-2) and J is TRBJ1-1; D remains unclear. Germline lookup yields CDR1 LGHDT and CDR2 YNNKEL (reference sequence). The CDR3 extends over 15 amino acids. V shed 4 bases and J shed 1 base, with 13 bases lying between them.

V usage is TRBV7-3 and J usage is TRBJ2-1; 10 bases fit TRBD2. With 1 base clipped from V and 6 bases from J, the junction kept 12 bases outside the gene matches. Germline CDR1 is SGHTA and CDR2 is FQGTGA. This CDR3 is 18 amino acids long. The CDR3 coding sequence is TGTGCCAGCAGCTTAAGAGGGGGACCGGGACTAGCGAGCAATGAGCAGTTCTTC. Translating gives CASSLRGGPGLASNEQFF.

CDR3 nucleotide sequence: TGCGCCAGCAGTTACCAGGGTAACGATGAGCAGTTCTTC. It translates to CASSYQGNDEQFF. This sequence joins TRBV5-1 and TRBJ2-1, with D perhaps TRBD1 (5 bases). The CDR3 has 13 residues. Germline-derived CDR1 and CDR2 are SGHRS and YFSETQ. Trimming took off 5 bases at V and 8 bases at J, with 14 bases between the two ends.